The 24 T cell receptor beta chains reported below all come from one sample, sequenced in a study of T cells in Graves' hyperthyroidism and ophthalmopathy. RNA transcripts provided the source from which TCR beta CDR3 regions were amplified. The HTBI set primed first-round TCR CDR3 RT-PCR. TCRdb used MiXCR to reprocess the multiplex PCR reads, holding one entry per CDR3 protein. In the table there are hundreds of thousands of distinct CDR3 sequences, around 19% of which are singletons. Sequencing input: blood. The origin of the receptors is a man aged 40-50 years with Graves' hyperthyroidism.

The table lists this clonotype with many counts. The genes are TRBV27 and TRBJ2-1; D unclear. V shed 4 bases and J shed 0 bases, with 16 bases lying between them. The CDR3 is made up of 17 amino acids. Germline CDR1 is MNHEY and CDR2 is SMNVEV (reference sequence). The CDR3 region is CASSSPLTRSSYNEQFF. The CDR3, as DNA: TGTGCCAGCAGTTCCCCTTTGACTCGGAGCTCCTACAATGAGCAGTTCTTC.

The chain uses TRBV12-3 or TRBV12-4 and TRBJ2-1; weak D call: TRBD1 (6 bases). The CDR3 extends over 18 amino acids. With 7 bases removed from V and 6 bases from J, the gap between germline ends came to 28 bases. CDR3 bases: TGTGCCAGCATCCCGCCCCGGTCTAGGGCAATAGGGGGCAATGAGCAGTTCTTC. Encoded protein: CASIPPRSRAIGGNEQFF.

This clonotype was detected only a few times. The V gene is TRBV4-1, the J gene TRBJ1-4; possibly TRBD1 for D (5 bases). Looked up from germline, CDR1 is MGHRA and CDR2 is YSYEKL. The ends were cut back, 1 base at V and 8 bases at J, with 11 bases in the middle. This CDR3 is built from 14 residues. CDR3: CASSQGGAGEKLFF. The DNA for the CDR3 is TGCGCCAGCAGCCAAGGGGGCGCTGGGGAAAAACTGTTTTTT.

This clonotype showed up many times. The CDR3 nucleotides read TGCGCCAGCAGAGAGACCCAGTACTTC. Translation: CASRETQYF. The chain joins TRBV5-1 to TRBJ2-5; the D is unclear. Deletions cut 5 bases from V and 4 bases from J, with 0 bases between. Germline V gene lookup returns CDR1 SGHRS and CDR2 YFSETQ. The CDR3 is 9 residues long. Full variable domain (outside the CDR3, taken from reference TRBV5-1 and TRBJ2-5): KAGVTQTPRYLIKTRGQQVTLSCSPISGHRSVSWYQQTPGQGLQFLFEYFSETQRNKGNFPGRFSGRQFSNSRSEMNVSTLELGDSALYLCASRETQYFGPGTRLLVL.

This clonotype was observed at least ten times. V and J are TRBV3-1 and TRBJ1-4, with D maybe TRBD1 (6 bases). V was shortened by 2 bases and J by 8 bases, with 9 bases between the two germline ends. Germline V CDR1 and CDR2: LGHDT, YNNKEL (reference sequence). There are 13 residues in the CDR3. CDR3 in amino acids: CASSQRQDEKLFF. The CDR3, as DNA: TGTGCCAGCAGCCAACGACAGGACGAAAAACTGTTTTTT.

This clonotype was seen at least ten times. CDR3 amino acids: CASSEGTGPWEAQHF. The CDR3 region has the DNA TGTGCCAGCAGTGAAGGGACGGGACCATGGGAGGCCCAGCATTTT. The V and J genes are TRBV2 and TRBJ1-5; tentatively, D is TRBD1 (5 bases). The V end was cut by 1 base, the J end by 11 bases, with 18 bases between. Germline V gene data show CDR1 as SNHLY and CDR2 as FYNNEI. This CDR3 has 15 residues. The whole variable domain, filled in from reference TRBV2 and TRBJ1-5, reads EPEVTQTPSHQVTQMGQEVILRCVPISNHLYFYWYRQILGQKVEFLVSFYNNEISEKSEIFDDQFSVERPDGSNFTLKIRSTKLEDSAMYFCASSEGTGPWEAQHFGDGTRLSIL.

This clonotype was counted many times. The chain employs TRBV11-2 and TRBJ1-2; 8 nucleotides agree with TRBD1. The V and J ends lost 5 bases and 7 bases, in that order; junction bases with no gene match: 6. The CDR3 loop spans 13 amino acids. Germline CDR1 SGHAT, CDR2 FQNNGV. Written as DNA, the CDR3 is TGTGCCAGCAGCCGCCTAGGACAGGGTGGCTACACCTTC. It yields the protein CASSRLGQGGYTF. Variable domain in full (rest from reference TRBV11-2 and TRBJ1-2): EAGVAQSPRYKIIEKRQSVAFWCNPISGHATLYWYQQILGQGPKLLIQFQNNGVVDDSQLPKDRFSAERLKGVDSTLKIQPAKLEDSAVYLCASSRLGQGGYTFGSGTRLTVV.

This chain uses TRBV9 with TRBJ1-6; 7 nucleotides line up with TRBD1. The V segment lost 0 bases and the J segment 1 base; nucleotides outside the gene matches: 1. CDR1 and CDR2 from the germline V gene are SGDLS and YYNGEE. The CDR3 has 16 residues. CDR3 sequence: CASSVGRGSYNSPLHF. DNA of the CDR3: TGTGCCAGCAGCGTAGGCAGGGGGTCCTATAATTCACCCCTCCACTTT.

This chain links TRBV28 with TRBJ1-3; TRBD1 is a possible D gene (5 bases). The CDR3 has 15 residues. The V end was cut by 5 bases, the J end by 4 bases, with 15 bases between. Germline CDR1 MDHEN, CDR2 SYDVKM. The CDR3 reads CASSQEGLGGNTIYF. CDR3 in DNA: TGTGCCAGCAGTCAGGAGGGGCTTGGGGGAAACACCATATATTTT.

This clonotype was observed many times. The genes are TRBV9 and TRBJ1-6, with a tentative D call TRBD1 (6 bases). Germline V gives CDR1 SGDLS, CDR2 YYNGEE. CDR3 length: 15 residues. Trimming pared 0 bases from V and 9 bases from J, leaving 13 bases between. CDR3 bases: TGTGCCAGCAGCGTAGATTCACAGGGAGGTTCACCCCTCCACTTT. Translation: CASSVDSQGGSPLHF.

This clonotype was found many times. V usage is TRBV12-3 or TRBV12-4 and J usage is TRBJ1-1; the D is unclear. The CDR3 loop spans 16 amino acids. V lost 1 base to trimming and J lost 5 bases, with 17 bases between them. The CDR3 DNA is TGTGCCAGCAGTTTAGGCCCTAGGGAGGGTGGGACTGAAGCTTTCTTT. It translates to CASSLGPREGGTEAFF.

The sample holds many counts of this clonotype. The CDR3: CASSAGQGSEKLFF. In nucleotides, the CDR3 is TGTGCCAGCAGCGCGGGACAGGGGAGTGAAAAACTGTTTTTT. The chain has TRBV9 and TRBJ1-4; TRBD1 aligns across 10 bases. Germline trimming cut 3 bases from V and 7 bases from J; bases unmatched to any gene: 3. This CDR3 has 14 residues. The germline V gene encodes CDR1 SGDLS and CDR2 YYNGEE.

This clonotype has only a few counts. The chain joins TRBV29-1 to TRBJ1-1; D is uncertain. Germline V lookup: CDR1 SQVTM, CDR2 ANQGSEA. The CDR3 has 11 amino acids. Deletions cut 2 bases from V and 1 base from J, with 2 bases between. CDR3 region: CSVERNTEAFF. CDR3 DNA sequence: TGCAGCGTTGAAAGGAACACTGAAGCTTTCTTT.

This clonotype was observed at least ten times. This chain joins TRBV20-1 and TRBJ2-3; TRBD2 aligns across 14 bases. V lost 6 bases, J lost 5 bases, and 4 bases stayed unmatched. Germline CDR1 and CDR2: DFQATT and SNEGSKA (reference sequence). The CDR3 totals 14 residues. CDR3 in amino acids: CSASGLAGGDTQYF. The CDR3 nucleotides read TGCAGTGCGAGCGGACTAGCGGGGGGAGATACGCAGTATTTT.

This clonotype was seen repeatedly, ten times or more. V is TRBV20-1 and J is TRBJ1-6, with D hard to call. Germline loops: CDR1 DFQATT, CDR2 SNEGSKA (reference sequence). V was cut by 3 bases and J by 7 bases, with 10 bases left in between. CDR3 length equals 13 residues. The CDR3 loop reads CSARRTGNSPLHF. CDR3 sequence (DNA): TGCAGTGCTAGGAGGACGGGAAATTCACCCCTCCACTTT.

In this sample, this clonotype turned up many times. The V and J genes are TRBV7-9 and TRBJ2-7; D unresolved. V lost 5 bases, J lost 0 bases, and 11 bases lay in between. This CDR3 region has 14 residues. Germline V CDR1 and CDR2: SEHNR, FQNEAQ (reference sequence). The CDR3 DNA follows: TGTGCCAGCAGCCCCTCGGGTCTCTCCTACGAGCAGTACTTC. Translation: CASSPSGLSYEQYF.

This clonotype was detected many times. V and J are TRBV6-6 and TRBJ2-7; D assignment may be TRBD1 or TRBD2 (5 bases each). In germline, CDR1 is MNHNY, CDR2 SVGAGI (reference sequence). CDR3 size: 15 residues. Trimming cost V 1 base and J 4 bases, with 14 bases left between them. The CDR3 DNA is TGTGCCAGCAGTTACTTGGGGGTCTCCAGTTACGAGCAGTACTTC. Its translation is CASSYLGVSSYEQYF.

This clonotype came up many times. The chain recombines TRBV11-3 with TRBJ1-5; TRBD1 is a possible D gene (6 bases). This CDR3 is built from 14 residues. CDR1 is SGHNT, CDR2 YENEEA, per germline. V was shortened by 7 bases and J by 3 bases, with 13 bases between the two germline ends. CDR3 in DNA: TGTGCCAGCATTGTGACAGGTACCAATCAGCCCCAGCATTTT. The encoded protein is CASIVTGTNQPQHF.

This clonotype came up many times. The V gene is TRBV3-1, the J gene TRBJ2-2; no firm D call. V shed 3 bases and J shed 6 bases, with 11 bases lying between them. Germline CDR1 and CDR2: LGHDT and YNNKEL (reference sequence). The length of the CDR3 is 14 residues. CDR3 sequence (DNA): TGTGCCAGCAGCCAGGAATCGGTATCCGGGGAGCTGTTTTTT. It specifies CASSQESVSGELFF. The full variable domain, with the rest looked up from reference TRBV3-1 and TRBJ2-2, is DTAVSQTPKYLVTQMGNDKSIKCEQNLGHDTMYWYKQDSKKFLKIMFSYNNKELIINETVPNRFSPKSPDKAHLNLHINSLELGDSAVYFCASSQESVSGELFFGEGSRLTVL.

The chain uses TRBV6-2 or TRBV6-3 and TRBJ1-4; 9 bases align to TRBD1. CDR1 MNHEY and CDR2 SVGEGT come from the germline V gene. Trimming cost V 6 bases and J 7 bases; bases outside gene matches: 9. The CDR3 runs 15 residues. CDR3 in amino acids: CASRPADRGIEKLFF. The CDR3 nucleotides read TGTGCCAGCAGACCCGCGGACAGGGGTATTGAAAAACTGTTTTTT.

Many counts were recorded for this clonotype. The rearrangement joins TRBV20-1 to TRBJ1-4; D perhaps matches TRBD1 (6 bases). The germline gives CDR1 DFQATT, CDR2 SNEGSKA (reference sequence). This CDR3 has 13 residues. Deletions cut 4 bases from V and 6 bases from J, with 12 bases between. The CDR3 loop is CSANQQGDEKLFF. CDR3 nucleotides: TGCAGTGCTAACCAACAGGGTGATGAAAAACTGTTTTTT.

This clonotype was recorded many times. J is TRBJ1-1 and V is TRBV5-1, with D hard to call. Germline lookup yields CDR1 SGHRS and CDR2 YFSETQ. The germline V and J ends were trimmed by 0 bases and 0 bases, with 15 bases remaining between them. The CDR3 runs 17 residues. CDR3 sequence: CASSLVFRSSVNTEAFF. Written as DNA, the CDR3 is TGCGCCAGCAGCTTGGTATTCAGGTCCTCTGTGAACACTGAAGCTTTCTTT.

The chain links TRBV30 to TRBJ2-5; 11 bases align to TRBD1. Germline trimming cut 3 bases from V and 7 bases from J; bases unmatched to any gene: 4. The length of the CDR3 is 13 residues. From germline, CDR1 is GTSNPN and CDR2 SVGIG (reference sequence). CDR3 sequence: CAWSPGQGATQYF. CDR3 sequence (DNA): TGTGCCTGGAGCCCCGGACAGGGGGCGACCCAGTACTTC.

This clonotype came up many times. CDR3 sequence: CATSRDFADSYEQYF. The CDR3 coding sequence is TGTGCCACCAGCAGAGATTTCGCAGATTCCTACGAGCAGTACTTC. The chain uses TRBV15 and TRBJ2-7, with D hard to call. The CDR3 has 15 amino acids. The V gene's germline CDR1 is LNHNV and CDR2 YYDKDF (reference sequence). V lost 0 bases and J lost 1, with 10 bases in between.